What follows is one T cell receptor (beta chain) and its context. In its sample, this clone was seen a few times. Its recognized antigen is unknown. No base quality values were provided; no much bigger clone lies one nucleotide off. From its cysteine to its phenylalanine, the CDR3 spans 16 amino acids. CDR3 DNA only is kept here, 48 bases in frame from base 1. As encoded in the germline V gene, CDR1 is ENHRY while CDR2 is SYGVKD. V loses 0 bases of germline sequence and J loses 7 bases, and the interval between the two ends is 16 bases. This sample was taken from a study of beta chain features in type 1 diabetes (dated by TCRdb to 2017 to 2018). In the study overall: Mean age, gender distribution, total cell number and subset yield did not differ between patients and healthy donors. A total of 100 million to 110 million sorted cells were examined across all samples, and a strong correlation was observed between cell number per subset and RNA yield. In the study, recently diagnosed type 1 diabetes patients and matched healthy donors were compared on the TCRB repertoires of their sorted circulating CD4+ T cell subsets. Whereas all 30 or so donors provided naive and central memory subsets, regulatory and stem cell-like memory subsets were isolated from just 8 patients and roughly eight healthy donors.

Paper-wide results and their limitations: The naive, central memory and regulatory TCRB repertoires appeared to resemble one another more closely among patients than among healthy donors. Type 1 diabetes patients showed a moderate but significant shortening of TCRB CDR3 length in all four CD4+ subsets. Sequencing cDNA rather than genomic DNA could over-represent highly expressing activated cells, although activation and CD3 levels did not differ between groups. Fewer insertions and more nucleotide deletions at VDJ recombination sites were observed in patients with type 1 diabetes, implying thymic rearrangement abnormalities. Only small numbers of individuals were included in the HLA sub-analyses, which left unresolved whether HLA type had any influence on TCRB rearrangement. Shorter templates might have been favored by PCR, but patient and control samples were amplified and corrected together, so both groups would have been affected equally by any skew.

The entire isolated RNA was reverse transcribed using the High Capacity cDNA Reverse Transcription Kit, and thus expressed TCRB transcripts were sequenced. Deep immunoSEQ sequencing was applied to naive, central memory and regulatory T cell samples, giving an average of roughly 3.5 million total reads per sample. Sorted cells were lysed in RLT buffer, and RNA was extracted using DNase-treated RNeasy Micro or Mini kits according to cell number. Each cell subset was processed on its own to prevent cross-contamination, while patient and healthy donor samples were processed together. TCRB sequences were amplified from cDNA with the immunoSEQ multiplex PCR, producing 87-bp fragments spanning the CDR3 region. Sequencing of the amplicons was performed on the Illumina HiSeq platform. In the original analysis: Synthetic template baselines were used to correct PCR bias computationally, reads within Hamming distance 2 were collapsed, and singletons that could not be merged were discarded. Reads were aligned against IMGT to assign V, D and J genes, CDR3 length and insertions or deletions at six rearrangement sites. Within each subset, clonotype counts were normalized to sorted cell number, after which true diversity and Gini coefficients were computed with the tcR R package. Repertoire sharing was quantified using the overlap coefficient calculated on TCRB nucleotide sequences. As a proxy for the pre-selection repertoire, out-of-frame TCRB sequences from naive cells were analyzed. This immuneACCESS table, as held by TCRdb, lists in-frame sequences with V and J called but not all clones. Of the missing ones, under half trace to an unresolved V gene in checked studies; the others have no known cause. The V and J calls and the clone size are those of that table, but D and trimming were determined from the DNA. This sample has around 710,000 clones in its table, and roughly 12% of those were observed once. Roughly 0.12% of the sample belongs to the ten largest clones.

Each donor gave one peripheral blood draw, roughly 110 mL on average, collected into heparinised tubes. Using a panel that included CD45RO, CCR7, CD25, CD127, CD95 and CD27, naive, central memory, regulatory and stem cell-like memory CD4+ T cells were sorted on a BD FACSAria II. Every sorted population had a purity above 95%. Right away, PBMCs were isolated by Lymphoprep density gradient centrifugation and were stained directly, with no culture step. So that batch effects would be minimized, each experiment stained and sorted samples in pairs, pairing one healthy donor with one patient. The sequencing input was naive CD4+ T cells from blood. What the cell subset or site label conveys for this sample: true naive CD4+ T cells. The sequence links TRBV10-3 to TRBJ2-1; D gene: possibly TRBD2, on 6 matching bases. The origin of this receptor is a man aged 25-40 years with type 1 diabetes. The CDR3 is CAISESTATSINEQFF. In nucleotide form, the sequence is TGTGCCATCAGTGAGTCCACAGCGACTAGTATAAATGAGCAGTTCTTC.